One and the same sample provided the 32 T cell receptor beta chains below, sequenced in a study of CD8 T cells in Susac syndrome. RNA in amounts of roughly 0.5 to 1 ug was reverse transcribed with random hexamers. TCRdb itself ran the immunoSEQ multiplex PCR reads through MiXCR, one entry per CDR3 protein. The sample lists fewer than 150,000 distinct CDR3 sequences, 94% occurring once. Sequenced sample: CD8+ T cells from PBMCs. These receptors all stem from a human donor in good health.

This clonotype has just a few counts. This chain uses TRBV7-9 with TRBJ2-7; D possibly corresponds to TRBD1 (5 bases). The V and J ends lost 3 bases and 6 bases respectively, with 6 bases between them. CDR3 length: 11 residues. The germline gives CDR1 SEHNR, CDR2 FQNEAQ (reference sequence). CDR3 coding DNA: TGTGCCAGCAGCTTGGGGCGCGAGCAGTACTTC. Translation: CASSLGREQYF. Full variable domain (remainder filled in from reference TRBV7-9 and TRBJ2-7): DTGVSQNPRHKITKRGQNVTFRCDPISEHNRLYWYRQTLGQGPEFLTYFQNEAQLEKSRLLSDRFSAERPKGSFSTLEIQRTEQGDSAMYLCASSLGREQYFGPGTRLTVT.

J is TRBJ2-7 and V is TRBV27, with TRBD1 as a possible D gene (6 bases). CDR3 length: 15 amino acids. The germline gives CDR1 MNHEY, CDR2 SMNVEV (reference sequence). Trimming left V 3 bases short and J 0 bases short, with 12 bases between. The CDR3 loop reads CASSLAADSSYEQYF. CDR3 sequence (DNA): TGTGCCAGCAGTTTGGCCGCGGACAGCTCCTACGAGCAGTACTTC.

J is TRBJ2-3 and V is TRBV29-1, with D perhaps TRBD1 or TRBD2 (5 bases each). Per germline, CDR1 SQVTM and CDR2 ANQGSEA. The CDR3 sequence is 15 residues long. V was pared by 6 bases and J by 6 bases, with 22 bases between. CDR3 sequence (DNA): TGCAGCGTCGCAGGGCGGGTTGAGACAAAGGATACGCAGTATTTT. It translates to CSVAGRVETKDTQYF.

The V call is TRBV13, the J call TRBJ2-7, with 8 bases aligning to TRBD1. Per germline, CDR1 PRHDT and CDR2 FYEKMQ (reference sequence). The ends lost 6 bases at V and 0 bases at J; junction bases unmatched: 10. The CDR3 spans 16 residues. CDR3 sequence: CASSAAGQVYSYEQYF. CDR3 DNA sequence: TGTGCCAGCAGTGCTGCGGGACAGGTTTACTCCTACGAGCAGTACTTC.

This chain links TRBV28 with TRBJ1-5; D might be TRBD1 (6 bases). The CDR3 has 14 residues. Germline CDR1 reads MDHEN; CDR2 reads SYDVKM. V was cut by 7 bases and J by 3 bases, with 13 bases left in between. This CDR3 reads CASTWTAFNQPQHF. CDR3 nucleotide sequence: TGTGCCAGCACGTGGACAGCGTTCAATCAGCCCCAGCATTTT.

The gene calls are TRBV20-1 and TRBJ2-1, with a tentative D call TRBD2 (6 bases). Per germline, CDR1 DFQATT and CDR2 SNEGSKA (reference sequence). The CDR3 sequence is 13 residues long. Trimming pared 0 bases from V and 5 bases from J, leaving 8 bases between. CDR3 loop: CSARDWGDNEQFF. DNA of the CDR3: TGCAGTGCTAGAGATTGGGGGGACAATGAGCAGTTCTTC.

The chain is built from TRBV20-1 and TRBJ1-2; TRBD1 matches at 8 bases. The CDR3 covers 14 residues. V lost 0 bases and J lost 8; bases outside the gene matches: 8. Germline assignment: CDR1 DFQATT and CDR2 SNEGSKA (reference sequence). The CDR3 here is CSARELDRVIGYTF. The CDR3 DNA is TGCAGTGCTAGAGAATTGGACAGGGTCATCGGCTACACCTTC.

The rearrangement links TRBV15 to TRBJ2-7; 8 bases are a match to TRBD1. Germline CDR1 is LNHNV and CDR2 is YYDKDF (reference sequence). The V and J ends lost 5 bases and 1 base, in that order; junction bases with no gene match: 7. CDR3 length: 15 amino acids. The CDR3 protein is CATSEPRTGSYEQYF. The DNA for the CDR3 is TGTGCCACCAGCGAACCGAGGACAGGGTCCTACGAGCAGTACTTC. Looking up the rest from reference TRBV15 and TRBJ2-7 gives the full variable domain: DAMVIQNPRYQVTQFGKPVTLSCSQTLNHNVMYWYQQKSSQAPKLLFHYYDKDFNNEADTPDNFQSRRPNTSFCFLDIRSPGLGDTAMYLCATSEPRTGSYEQYFGPGTRLTVT.

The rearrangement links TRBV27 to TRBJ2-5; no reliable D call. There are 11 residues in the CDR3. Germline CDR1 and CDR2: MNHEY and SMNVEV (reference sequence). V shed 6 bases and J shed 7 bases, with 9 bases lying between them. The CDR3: CASSRAGTQYF. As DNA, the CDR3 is TGTGCCAGCAGCCGAGCAGGGACCCAGTACTTC.

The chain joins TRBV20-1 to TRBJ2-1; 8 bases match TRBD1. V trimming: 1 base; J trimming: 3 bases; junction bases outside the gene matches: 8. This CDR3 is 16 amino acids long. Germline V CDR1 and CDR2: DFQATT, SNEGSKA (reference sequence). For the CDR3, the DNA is TGCAGTGCTAGAGCTTTGGACAGGGATAACTACAATGAGCAGTTCTTC. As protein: CSARALDRDNYNEQFF.

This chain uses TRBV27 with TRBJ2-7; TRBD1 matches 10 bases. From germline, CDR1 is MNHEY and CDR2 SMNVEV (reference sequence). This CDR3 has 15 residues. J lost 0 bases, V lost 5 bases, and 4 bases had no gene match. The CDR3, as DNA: TGTGCCAGCAGTCTCGGACAGGGGGGCTCCTACGAGCAGTACTTC. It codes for CASSLGQGGSYEQYF.

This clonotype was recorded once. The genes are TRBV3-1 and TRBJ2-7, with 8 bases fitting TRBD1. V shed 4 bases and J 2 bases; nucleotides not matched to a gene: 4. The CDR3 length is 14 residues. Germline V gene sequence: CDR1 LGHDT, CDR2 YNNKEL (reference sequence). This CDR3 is CASSPDRAPYEQYF. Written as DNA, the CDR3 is TGTGCCAGCAGCCCGGACAGGGCTCCCTACGAGCAGTACTTC.

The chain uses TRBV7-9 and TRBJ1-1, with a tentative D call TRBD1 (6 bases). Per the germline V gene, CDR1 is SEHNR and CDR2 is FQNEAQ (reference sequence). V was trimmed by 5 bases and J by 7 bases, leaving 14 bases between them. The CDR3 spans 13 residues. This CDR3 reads CASSQKLQGEAFF. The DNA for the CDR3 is TGTGCCAGCAGCCAAAAGTTACAGGGTGAAGCTTTCTTT. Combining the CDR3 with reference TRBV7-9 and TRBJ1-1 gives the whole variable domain DTGVSQNPRHKITKRGQNVTFRCDPISEHNRLYWYRQTLGQGPEFLTYFQNEAQLEKSRLLSDRFSAERPKGSFSTLEIQRTEQGDSAMYLCASSQKLQGEAFFGQGTRLTVV.

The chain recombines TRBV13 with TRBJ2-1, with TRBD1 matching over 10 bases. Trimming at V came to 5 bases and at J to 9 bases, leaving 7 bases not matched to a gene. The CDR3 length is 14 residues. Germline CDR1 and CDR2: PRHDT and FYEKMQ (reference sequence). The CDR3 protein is CASSAGTGEGEQFF. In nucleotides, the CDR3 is TGTGCCAGCAGCGCCGGGACAGGGGAGGGTGAGCAGTTCTTC.

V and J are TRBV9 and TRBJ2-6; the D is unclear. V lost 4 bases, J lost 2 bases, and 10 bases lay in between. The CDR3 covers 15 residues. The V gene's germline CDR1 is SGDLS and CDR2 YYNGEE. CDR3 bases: TGTGCCAGCAGCCCGGGTATCCCTGGGGCCAACGTCCTGACTTTC. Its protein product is CASSPGIPGANVLTF.

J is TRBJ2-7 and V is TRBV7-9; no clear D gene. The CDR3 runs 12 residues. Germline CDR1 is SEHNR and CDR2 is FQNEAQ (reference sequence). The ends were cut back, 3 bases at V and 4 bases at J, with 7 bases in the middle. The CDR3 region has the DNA TGTGCCAGCAGCTTCTTCATATACGAGCAGTACTTC. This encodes CASSFFIYEQYF.

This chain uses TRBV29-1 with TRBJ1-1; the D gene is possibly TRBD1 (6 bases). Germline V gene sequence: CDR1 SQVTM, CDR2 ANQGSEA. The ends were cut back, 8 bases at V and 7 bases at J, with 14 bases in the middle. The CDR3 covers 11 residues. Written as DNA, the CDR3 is TGCAGCATCGAGGGGGTCCATGAAGCTTTCTTT. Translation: CSIEGVHEAFF.

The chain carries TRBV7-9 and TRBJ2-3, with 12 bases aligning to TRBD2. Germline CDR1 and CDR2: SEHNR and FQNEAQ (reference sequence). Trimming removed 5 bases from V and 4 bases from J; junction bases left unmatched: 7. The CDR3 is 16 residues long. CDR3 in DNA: TGTGCCAGCAGCACCTGGACTAGCGGGGAAGCAGATACGCAGTATTTT. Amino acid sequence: CASSTWTSGEADTQYF.

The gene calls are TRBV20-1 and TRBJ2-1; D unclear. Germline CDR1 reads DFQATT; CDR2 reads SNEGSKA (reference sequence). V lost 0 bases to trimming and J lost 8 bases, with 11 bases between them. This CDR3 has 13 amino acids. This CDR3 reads CSARDQGSHEQFF. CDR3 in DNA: TGCAGTGCTAGAGATCAAGGTAGCCATGAGCAGTTCTTC.

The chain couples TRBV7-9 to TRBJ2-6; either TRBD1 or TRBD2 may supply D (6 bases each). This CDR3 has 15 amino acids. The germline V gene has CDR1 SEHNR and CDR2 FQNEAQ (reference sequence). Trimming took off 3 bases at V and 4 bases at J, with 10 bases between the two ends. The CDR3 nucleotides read TGTGCCAGCAGCTTGGGGGGCGCCGGGGCCAACGTCCTGACTTTC. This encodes CASSLGGAGANVLTF.

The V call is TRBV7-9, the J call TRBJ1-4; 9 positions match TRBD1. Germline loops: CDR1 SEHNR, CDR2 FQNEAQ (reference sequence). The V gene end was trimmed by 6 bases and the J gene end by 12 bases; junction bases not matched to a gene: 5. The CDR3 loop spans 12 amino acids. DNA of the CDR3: TGTGCCAGCAGTCCGACAGGGGGAGAACTGTTTTTT. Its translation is CASSPTGGELFF.

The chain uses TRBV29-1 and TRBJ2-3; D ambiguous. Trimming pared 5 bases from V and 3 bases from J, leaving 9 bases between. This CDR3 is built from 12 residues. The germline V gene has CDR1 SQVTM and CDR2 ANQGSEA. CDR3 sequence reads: CSVWSSTDTQYF. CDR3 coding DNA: TGCAGCGTTTGGAGTAGTACAGATACGCAGTATTTT.

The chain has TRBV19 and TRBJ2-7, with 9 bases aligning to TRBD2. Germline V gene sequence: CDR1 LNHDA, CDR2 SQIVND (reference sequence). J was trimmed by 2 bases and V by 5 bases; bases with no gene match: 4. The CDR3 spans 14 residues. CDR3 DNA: TGTGCCAGTAGTTTTGCGGGAGGGCCCTACGAGCAGTACTTC. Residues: CASSFAGGPYEQYF.

The CDR3 DNA is TGTGCCAGCAGTTTGGGACAGGGAGTTTATGGCTACACCTTC. Translation gives CASSLGQGVYGYTF. This rearrangement joins TRBV28 to TRBJ1-2, with 9 bases matching TRBD1. Germline V gene data show CDR1 as MDHEN and CDR2 as SYDVKM. The CDR3 is made up of 14 amino acids. The V segment lost 3 bases and the J segment 5 bases; nucleotides outside the gene matches: 4.

This CDR3 reads CASSSGGNPYGYTF. The DNA of the CDR3 is TGTGCCAGCAGCTCAGGGGGCAACCCCTATGGCTACACCTTC. This chain joins TRBV5-4 and TRBJ1-2; 8 positions agree with TRBD1. In germline, CDR1 is SGHNT, CDR2 YYREEE (reference sequence). The V and J ends lost 3 bases and 4 bases, in that order; junction bases with no gene match: 5. This CDR3 region has 14 residues. Variable domain in full (rest from reference TRBV5-4 and TRBJ1-2): ETGVTQSPTHLIKTRGQQVTLRCSSQSGHNTVSWYQQALGQGPQFIFQYYREEENGRGNFPPRFSGLQFPNYSSELNVNALELDDSALYLCASSSGGNPYGYTFGSGTRLTVV.

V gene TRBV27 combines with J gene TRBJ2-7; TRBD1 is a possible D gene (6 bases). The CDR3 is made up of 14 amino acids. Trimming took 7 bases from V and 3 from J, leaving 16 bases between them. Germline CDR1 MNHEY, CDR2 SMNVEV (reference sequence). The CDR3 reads CASTALGQNYEQYF. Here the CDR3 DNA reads TGTGCCAGCACGGCCCTTGGACAGAACTACGAGCAGTACTTC.

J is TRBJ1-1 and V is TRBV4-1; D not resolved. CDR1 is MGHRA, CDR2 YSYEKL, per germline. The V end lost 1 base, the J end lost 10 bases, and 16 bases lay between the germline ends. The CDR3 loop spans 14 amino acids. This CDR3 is CASSQGPLDDLAFF. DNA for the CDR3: TGCGCCAGCAGCCAAGGACCTCTCGACGATCTAGCTTTCTTT.

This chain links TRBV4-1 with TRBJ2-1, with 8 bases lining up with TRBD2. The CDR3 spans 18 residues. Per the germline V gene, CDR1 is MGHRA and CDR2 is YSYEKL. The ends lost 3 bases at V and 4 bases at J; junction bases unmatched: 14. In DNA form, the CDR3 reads TGCGCCAGCAGCCACCCCGTTACAGGTGGGACTAGGTACAATGAGCAGTTCTTC. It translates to CASSHPVTGGTRYNEQFF.

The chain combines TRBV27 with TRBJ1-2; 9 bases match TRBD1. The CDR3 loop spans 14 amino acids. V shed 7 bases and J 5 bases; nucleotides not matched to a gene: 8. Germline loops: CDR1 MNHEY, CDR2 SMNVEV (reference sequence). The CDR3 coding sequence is TGTGCCAGCAACGACCCTGGGACAGGGTATGGCTACACCTTC. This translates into CASNDPGTGYGYTF.

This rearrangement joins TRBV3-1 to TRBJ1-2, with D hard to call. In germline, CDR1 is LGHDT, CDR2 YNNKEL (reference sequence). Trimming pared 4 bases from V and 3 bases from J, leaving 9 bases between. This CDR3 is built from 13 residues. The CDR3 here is CASSPEGDYGYTF. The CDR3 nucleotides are TGTGCCAGCAGCCCGGAGGGAGACTATGGCTACACCTTC.

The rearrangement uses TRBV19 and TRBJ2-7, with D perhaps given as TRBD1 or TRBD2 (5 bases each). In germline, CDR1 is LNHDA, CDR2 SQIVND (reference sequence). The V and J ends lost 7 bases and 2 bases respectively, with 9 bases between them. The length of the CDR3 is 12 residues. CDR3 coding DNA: TGTGCCAGTACGGGGCCGACCTACGAGCAGTACTTC. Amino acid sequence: CASTGPTYEQYF.

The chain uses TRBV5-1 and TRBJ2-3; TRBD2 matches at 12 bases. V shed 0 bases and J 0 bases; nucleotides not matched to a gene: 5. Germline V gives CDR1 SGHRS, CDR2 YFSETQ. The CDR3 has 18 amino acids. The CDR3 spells CASSLGLAGEASTDTQYF. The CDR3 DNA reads TGCGCCAGCAGCTTGGGACTAGCGGGAGAGGCTAGCACAGATACGCAGTATTTT.